This T cell receptor (beta chain) was identified in a study of identical twins (dated by TCRdb to between 2015 and 2016). Broadly, across the study: To test whether fetal clonotypes persist, the study used deep sequencing on TCR alpha and beta repertoires from monozygotic twins, unrelated adults of various ages, and cord blood. To rule out contamination, the twin experiments were replicated at different times with different library preparation protocols. Broad study findings and their caveats: Because the same donors could not be followed over many years, the conclusions depended on cross-sectional statistical analysis. Invariant T cells such as MAIT and iNKT could partly confound zero-insertion analyses, though diverse VJ usage argued against this for most clonotypes. Fewer insertions were carried by abundant cord blood beta clonotypes, a similar but weaker trend appeared in young adult naive repertoires, and no such trend appeared in memory repertoires. Excess twin sharing in beta out-of-frame sequences was weaker because fewer shared sequences lowered the signal-to-noise ratio. Out-of-frame TCR alpha sharing in monozygotic twins was systematically underestimated by recombination models, whereas sharing between unrelated individuals was in agreement with the recombination models. Compared with coincidental sharing between unrelated individuals, an excess of low generation-probability sequences was observed among out-of-frame TCR alpha sequences shared between twins.

This clonotype was recorded at least ten times. Its antigen is unknown. Base qualities are missing; no much larger clone stands one base away. Only healthy Caucasian donors were included. Three unrelated non-twin adults were also sequenced: a male aged 18 to 29, a male aged 50 to 59 and a female aged 50 to 59. Miltenyi CD45RO+ enrichment and human naive T-cell isolation kits were used to isolate memory (CD45RO+) and naive T cells from PBMC. The library came from 5' RACE. For sequencing, an Illumina HiSeq 2000 was employed. Template switching added a universal primer binding site, and the final cDNA carried a unique molecular identifier that allowed TCR cDNA molecules to be counted accurately. First-strand cDNA for TCR alpha and beta chains was synthesized from specific primers in the conserved constant-segment region. To control for contamination, each cDNA library was double barcoded with a SMART-Mk sample barcode plus Illumina barcodes. Two successive PCR steps introduced TruSeq adapter sequences along with Illumina sample barcodes. The Illumina HiSeq platform was used with custom primers to sequence TCR alpha and beta cDNA libraries. The study's processing was this. MiGEC was used to process raw reads and extract unique molecular identifiers, and MiXCR was used to find CDR3 positions. Recombination models were inferred per individual with the repgenHMM and IGoR tools using an EM algorithm. Shared clonotype analysis was performed with the tcR package in R, normalizing sharing by the product of cloneset sizes. To study raw recombination free of thymic and clonal selection effects, out-of-frame nonproductive sequences were analyzed. The public reads were quality trimmed at Q25 with fastp and then assembled into clones with MiXCR by TCRdb, keeping productive beta chains. Identical CDR3 protein sequences are pooled into one entry, listed with their most common genes and DNA. These V and J calls originate from TCRdb's pipeline instead of the authors' own analysis. For this sample the table gives some 710,000 distinct CDR3 sequences, of which 6% to 6.5% were detected only once. Approximately 1.6% of the sample comes from the top ten.

Sequenced: naive T cells sorted from blood. The cell subset or site label, read with the paper, signifies: cells isolated with a human naive T-cell isolation kit. This clonotype was obtained from a young man in good health.

Here is the DNA: TGCGCCAGCAGCTACCGGGACACTTTCTACGAGCAGTACGTC. This yields the protein CASSYRDTFYEQYV. Here the chain combines TRBV10-1 and TRBJ2-7; the best D guess is TRBD1, with 6 bases matching. V is shortened by 6 bases, J by 3 bases, and the region joining them spans 15 bases. The CDR3 spans 14 residues, from the cysteine through the valine. Only the CDR3 region is kept as DNA, spanning 42 bases read in frame from base 1. CDR1 and CDR2 are drawn from the germline V gene (reference sequence): WNHNN, SYGVQD.